This T cell receptor beta chain was observed in a study of cytomegalovirus exposure and HLA in healthy donors. Deletions cut 7 bases from V and 0 bases from J, with 7 bases between. This CDR3 has 12 residues. CDR1 is MDHEN and CDR2 is SYDVKM in the germline V gene. Researchers ran the PCR with 60 Vbeta and 13 Jbeta primers. Only in-frame clones appear in the TCRdb table, and some are missing; sequencing was by immunoSEQ multiplex PCR. In total, the table holds about 210,000 clones. Source material: PBMCs. This chain links TRBV28 with TRBJ2-7; D is undetermined. The receptor's source is a woman aged 25 to 45 in good health and CMV-seropositive. CDR3 sequence reads: CASTVSSYEQYF. CDR3 in DNA: TGTGCCAGCACCGTTAGCTCCTACGAGCAGTACTTC.